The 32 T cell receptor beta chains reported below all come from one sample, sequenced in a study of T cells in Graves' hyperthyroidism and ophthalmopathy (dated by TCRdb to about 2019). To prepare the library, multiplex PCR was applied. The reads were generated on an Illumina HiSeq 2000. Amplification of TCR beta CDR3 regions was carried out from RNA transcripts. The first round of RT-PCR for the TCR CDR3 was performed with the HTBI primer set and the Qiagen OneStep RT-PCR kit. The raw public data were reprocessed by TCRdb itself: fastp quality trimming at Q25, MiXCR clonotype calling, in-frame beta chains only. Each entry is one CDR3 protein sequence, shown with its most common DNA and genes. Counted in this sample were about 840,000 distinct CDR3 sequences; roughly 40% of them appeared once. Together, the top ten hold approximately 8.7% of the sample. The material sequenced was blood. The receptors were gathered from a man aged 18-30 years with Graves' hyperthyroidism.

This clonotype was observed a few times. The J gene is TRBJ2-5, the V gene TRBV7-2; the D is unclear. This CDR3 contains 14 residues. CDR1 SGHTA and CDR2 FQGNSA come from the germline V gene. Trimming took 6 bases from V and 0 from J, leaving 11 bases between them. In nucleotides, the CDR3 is TGTGCCAGCAGTACCACCCCGTACCAAGAGACCCAGTACTTC. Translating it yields CASSTTPYQETQYF.

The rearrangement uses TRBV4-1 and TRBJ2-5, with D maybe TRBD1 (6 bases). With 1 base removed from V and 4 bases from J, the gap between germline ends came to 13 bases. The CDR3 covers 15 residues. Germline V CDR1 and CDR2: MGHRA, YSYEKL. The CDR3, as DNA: TGCGCCAGCAGCCAAGGTCCCACAGGGCGAGAGACCCAGTACTTC. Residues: CASSQGPTGRETQYF.

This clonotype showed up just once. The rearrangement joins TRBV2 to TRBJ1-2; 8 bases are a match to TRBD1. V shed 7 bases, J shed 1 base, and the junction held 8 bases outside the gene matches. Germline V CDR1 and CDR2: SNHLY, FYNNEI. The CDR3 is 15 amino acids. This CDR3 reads CASTARTGNNYGYTF. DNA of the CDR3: TGTGCCAGCACGGCGAGGACAGGGAATAACTATGGCTACACCTTC.

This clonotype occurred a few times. In DNA, the CDR3 is TGCGCCAGCAGCGATCAGGGCGCTTATGGCTACACCTTC. Its translation: CASSDQGAYGYTF. This chain links TRBV5-1 with TRBJ1-2; D possibly corresponds to TRBD1 (5 bases). Germline V gives CDR1 SGHRS, CDR2 YFSETQ. This CDR3 has 13 residues. V shed 4 bases and J shed 5 bases, with 12 bases lying between them.

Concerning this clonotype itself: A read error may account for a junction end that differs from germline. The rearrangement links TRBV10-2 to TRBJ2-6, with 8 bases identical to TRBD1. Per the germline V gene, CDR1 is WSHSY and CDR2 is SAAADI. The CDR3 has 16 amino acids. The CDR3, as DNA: TGCGCCAGCAGGAGACAGGGGCGCTCTGAGGCCAACGTCCTGACTTTC. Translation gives CASRRQGRSEANVLTF.

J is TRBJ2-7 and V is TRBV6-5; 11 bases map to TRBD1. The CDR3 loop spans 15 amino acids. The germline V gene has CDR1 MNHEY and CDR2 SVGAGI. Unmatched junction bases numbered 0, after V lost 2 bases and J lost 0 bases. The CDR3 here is CASSYGTGGSYEQYF. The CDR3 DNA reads TGTGCCAGCAGTTACGGGACAGGGGGCTCCTACGAGCAGTACTTC.

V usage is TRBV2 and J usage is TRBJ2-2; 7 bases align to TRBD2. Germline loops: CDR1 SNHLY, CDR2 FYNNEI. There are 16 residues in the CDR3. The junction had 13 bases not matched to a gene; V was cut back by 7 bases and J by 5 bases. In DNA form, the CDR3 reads TGTGCCAGCACCTATCGGCTAGCGGCGGAGACCGGGGAGCTGTTTTTT. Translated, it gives CASTYRLAAETGELFF.

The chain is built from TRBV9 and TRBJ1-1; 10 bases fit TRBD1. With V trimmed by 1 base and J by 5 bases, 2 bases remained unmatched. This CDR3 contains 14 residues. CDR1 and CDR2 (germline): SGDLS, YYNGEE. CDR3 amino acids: CASSVWDRGTEAFF. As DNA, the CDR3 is TGTGCCAGCAGCGTATGGGACAGGGGAACTGAAGCTTTCTTT. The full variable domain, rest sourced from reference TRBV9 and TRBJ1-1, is DSGVTQTPKHLITATGQRVTLRCSPRSGDLSVYWYQQSLDQGLQFLIQYYNGEERAKGNILERFSAQQFPDLHSELNLSSLELGDSALYFCASSVWDRGTEAFFGQGTRLTVV.

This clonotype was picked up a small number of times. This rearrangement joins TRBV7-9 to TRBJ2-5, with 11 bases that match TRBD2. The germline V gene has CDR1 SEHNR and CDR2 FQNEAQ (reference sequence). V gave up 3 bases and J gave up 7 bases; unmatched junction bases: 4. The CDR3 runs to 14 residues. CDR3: CASSFPGTSGTQYF. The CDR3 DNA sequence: TGTGCCAGCAGCTTCCCCGGGACTAGCGGGACCCAGTACTTC.

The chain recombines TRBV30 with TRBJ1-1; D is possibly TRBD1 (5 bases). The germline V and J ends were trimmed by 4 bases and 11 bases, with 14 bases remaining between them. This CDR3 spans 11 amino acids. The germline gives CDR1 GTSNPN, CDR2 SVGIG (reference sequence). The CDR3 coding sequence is TGTGCCTGGATGAGGGGTGATGCGGCTTTCTTT. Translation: CAWMRGDAAFF.

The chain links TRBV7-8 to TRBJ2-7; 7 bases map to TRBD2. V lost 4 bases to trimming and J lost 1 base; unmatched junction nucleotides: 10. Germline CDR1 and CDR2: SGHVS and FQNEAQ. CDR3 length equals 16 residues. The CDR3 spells CASSYGGGLGSYEQYF. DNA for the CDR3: TGTGCCAGCAGCTACGGCGGGGGATTGGGGTCCTACGAGCAGTACTTC.

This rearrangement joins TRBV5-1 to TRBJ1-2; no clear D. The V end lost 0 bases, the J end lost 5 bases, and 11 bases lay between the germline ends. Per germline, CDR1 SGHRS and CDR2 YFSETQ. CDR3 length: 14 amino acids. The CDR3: CASSLGASVYGYTF. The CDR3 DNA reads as TGCGCCAGCAGCTTGGGGGCGAGTGTTTATGGCTACACCTTC.

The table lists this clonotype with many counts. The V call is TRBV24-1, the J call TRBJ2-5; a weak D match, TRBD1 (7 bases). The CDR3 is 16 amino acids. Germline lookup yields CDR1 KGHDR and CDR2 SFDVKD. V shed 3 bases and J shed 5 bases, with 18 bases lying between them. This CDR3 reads CATSDPQEGAGETQYF. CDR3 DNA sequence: TGTGCCACCAGTGATCCCCAGGAGGGGGCGGGTGAGACCCAGTACTTC.

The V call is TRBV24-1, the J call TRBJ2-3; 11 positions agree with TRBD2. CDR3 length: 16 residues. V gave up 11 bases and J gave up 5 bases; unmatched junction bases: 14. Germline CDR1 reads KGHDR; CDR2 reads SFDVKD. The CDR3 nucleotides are TGTGCCAGCAGCGCACTAGCGGGGGCCATGGGAGATACGCAGTATTTT. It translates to CASSALAGAMGDTQYF.

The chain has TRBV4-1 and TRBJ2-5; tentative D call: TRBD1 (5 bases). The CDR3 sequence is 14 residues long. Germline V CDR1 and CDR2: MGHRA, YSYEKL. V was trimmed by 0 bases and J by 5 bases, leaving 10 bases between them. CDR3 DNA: TGCGCCAGCAGCCAAGATCAGCAGGGCGAGACCCAGTACTTC. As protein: CASSQDQQGETQYF.

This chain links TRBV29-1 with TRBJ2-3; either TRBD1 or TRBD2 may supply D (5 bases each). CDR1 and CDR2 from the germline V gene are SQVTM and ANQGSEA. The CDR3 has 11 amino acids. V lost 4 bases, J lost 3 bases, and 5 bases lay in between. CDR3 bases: TGCAGCGTTGGGGGGACAGATACGCAGTATTTT. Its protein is CSVGGTDTQYF.

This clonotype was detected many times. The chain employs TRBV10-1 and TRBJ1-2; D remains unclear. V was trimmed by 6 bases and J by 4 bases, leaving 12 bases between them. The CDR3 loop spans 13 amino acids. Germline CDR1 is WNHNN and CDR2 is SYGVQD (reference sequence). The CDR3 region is CASSQEDPYGYTF. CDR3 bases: TGCGCCAGCAGCCAAGAAGACCCCTATGGCTACACCTTC.

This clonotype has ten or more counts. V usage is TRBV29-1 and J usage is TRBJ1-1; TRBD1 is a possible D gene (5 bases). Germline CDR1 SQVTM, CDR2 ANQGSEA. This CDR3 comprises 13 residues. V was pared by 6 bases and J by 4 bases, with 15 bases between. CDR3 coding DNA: TGCAGCGTGTTGGAGGGTAGGGGCACTGAAGCTTTCTTT. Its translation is CSVLEGRGTEAFF.

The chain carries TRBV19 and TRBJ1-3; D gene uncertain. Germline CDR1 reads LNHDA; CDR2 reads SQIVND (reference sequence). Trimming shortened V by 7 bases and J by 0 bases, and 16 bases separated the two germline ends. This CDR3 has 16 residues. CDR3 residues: CASTTSIETSGNTIYF. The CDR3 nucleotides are TGTGCCAGTACCACCTCCATCGAGACCTCTGGAAACACCATATATTTT.

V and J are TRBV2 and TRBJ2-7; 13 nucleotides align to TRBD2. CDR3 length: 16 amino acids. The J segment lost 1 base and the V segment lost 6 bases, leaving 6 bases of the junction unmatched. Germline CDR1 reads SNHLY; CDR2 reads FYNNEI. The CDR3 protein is CASRPRTSGSSYEQYF. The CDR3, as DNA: TGTGCCAGCAGGCCTAGGACTAGCGGGAGTTCCTACGAGCAGTACTTC.

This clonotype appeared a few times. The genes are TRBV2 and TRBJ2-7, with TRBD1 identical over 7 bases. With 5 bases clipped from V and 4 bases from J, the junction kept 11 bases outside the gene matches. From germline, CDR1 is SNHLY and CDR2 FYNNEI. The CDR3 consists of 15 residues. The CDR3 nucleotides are TGTGCCAGCAGTCTTTCCGGGACAGCTTTATACGAGCAGTACTTC. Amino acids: CASSLSGTALYEQYF.

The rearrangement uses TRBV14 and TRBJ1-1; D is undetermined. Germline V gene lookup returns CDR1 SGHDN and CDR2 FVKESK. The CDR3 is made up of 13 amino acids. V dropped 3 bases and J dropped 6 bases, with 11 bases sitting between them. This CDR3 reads CASSHPLFPEAFF. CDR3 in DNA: TGTGCCAGCAGCCACCCGTTGTTTCCTGAAGCTTTCTTT.

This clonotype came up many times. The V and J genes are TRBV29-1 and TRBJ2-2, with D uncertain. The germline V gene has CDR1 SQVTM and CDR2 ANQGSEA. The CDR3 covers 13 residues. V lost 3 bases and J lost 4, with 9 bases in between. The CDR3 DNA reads TGCAGCGTTGAGATGGCTTCCACCGGGGAGCTGTTTTTT. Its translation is CSVEMASTGELFF.

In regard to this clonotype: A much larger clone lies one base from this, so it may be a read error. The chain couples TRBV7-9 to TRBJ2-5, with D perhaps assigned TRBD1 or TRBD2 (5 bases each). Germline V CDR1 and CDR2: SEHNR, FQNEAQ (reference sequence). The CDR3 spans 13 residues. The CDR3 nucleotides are TGTGCCAGCAGCTTAGAGGGACCTCCGAAACACCACTTC. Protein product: CASSLEGPPKHHF.

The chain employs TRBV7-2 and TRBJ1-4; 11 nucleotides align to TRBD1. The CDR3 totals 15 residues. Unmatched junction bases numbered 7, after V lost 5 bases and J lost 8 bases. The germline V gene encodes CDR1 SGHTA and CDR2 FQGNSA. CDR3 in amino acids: CASSPSGTGGEKLFF. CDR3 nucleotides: TGTGCCAGCAGCCCATCCGGGACAGGGGGAGAAAAACTGTTTTTT. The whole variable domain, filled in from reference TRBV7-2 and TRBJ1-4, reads GAGVSQSPSNKVTEKGKDVELRCDPISGHTALYWYRQSLGQGLEFLIYFQGNSAPDKSGLPSDRFSAERTGGSVSTLTIQRTQQEDSAVYLCASSPSGTGGEKLFFGSGTQLSVL.

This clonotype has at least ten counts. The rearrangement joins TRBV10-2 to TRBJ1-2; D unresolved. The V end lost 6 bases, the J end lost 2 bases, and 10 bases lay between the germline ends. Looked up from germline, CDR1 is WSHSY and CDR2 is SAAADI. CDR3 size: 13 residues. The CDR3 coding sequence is TGCGCCAGCAGCCGCGCACGAAACTATGGCTACACCTTC. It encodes CASSRARNYGYTF.

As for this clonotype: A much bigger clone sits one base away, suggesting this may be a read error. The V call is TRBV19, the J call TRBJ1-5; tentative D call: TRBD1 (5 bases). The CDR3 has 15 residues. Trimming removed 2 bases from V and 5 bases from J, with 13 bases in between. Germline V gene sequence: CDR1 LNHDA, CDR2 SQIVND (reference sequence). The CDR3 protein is CASSISGAVDQPQHF. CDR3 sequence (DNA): TGTGCCAGTAGTATAAGCGGGGCAGTGGATCAGCCCCAGCATTTT.

The CDR3 protein is CASSLQGRRTQPQHF. The CDR3 nucleotides are TGTGCCAGCAGCTTGCAGGGTAGAAGGACGCAGCCCCAGCATTTT. The genes are TRBV5-8 and TRBJ1-5; a weak D match, TRBD1 (5 bases). Germline V gene data show CDR1 as SGHTS and CDR2 as YDEGEE. CDR3 length: 15 amino acids. Trimming removed 1 base at V and 7 bases at J, with 15 bases between.

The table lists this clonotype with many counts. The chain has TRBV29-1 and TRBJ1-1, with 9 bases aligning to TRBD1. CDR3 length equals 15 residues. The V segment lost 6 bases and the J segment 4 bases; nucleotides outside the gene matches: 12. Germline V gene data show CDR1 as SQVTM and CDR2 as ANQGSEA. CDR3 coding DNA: TGCAGCGTCGTATACAGGGGGCGGGTGGGCACTGAAGCTTTCTTT. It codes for CSVVYRGRVGTEAFF.

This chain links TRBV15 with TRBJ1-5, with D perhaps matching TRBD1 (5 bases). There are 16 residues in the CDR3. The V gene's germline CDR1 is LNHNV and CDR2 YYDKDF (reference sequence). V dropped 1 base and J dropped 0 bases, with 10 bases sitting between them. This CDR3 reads CATSRGWGTSNQPQHF. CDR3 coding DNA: TGTGCCACCAGCAGAGGCTGGGGGACTAGCAATCAGCCCCAGCATTTT.

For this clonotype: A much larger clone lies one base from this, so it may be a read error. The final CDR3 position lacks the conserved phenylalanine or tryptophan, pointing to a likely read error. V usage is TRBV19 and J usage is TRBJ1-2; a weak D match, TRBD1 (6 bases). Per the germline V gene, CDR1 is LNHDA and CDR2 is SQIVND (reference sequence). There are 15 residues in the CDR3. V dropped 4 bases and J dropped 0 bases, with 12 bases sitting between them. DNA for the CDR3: TGTGCCAGTAGTAGCGGTACAGGGACTAACTATGGCTACACCCTC. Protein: CASSSGTGTNYGYTL.

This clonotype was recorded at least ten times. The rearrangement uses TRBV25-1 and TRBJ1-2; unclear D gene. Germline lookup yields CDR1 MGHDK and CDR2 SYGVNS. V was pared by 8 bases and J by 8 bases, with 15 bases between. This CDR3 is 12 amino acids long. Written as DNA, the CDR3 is TGTGCCAGCGGACCCACCGTGGGGGGCTACACCTTC. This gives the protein CASGPTVGGYTF.